This T cell receptor beta chain was identified in a study of graft-versus-host responses after intestinal transplantation. Study outcomes and limitations: Allografts of patients with graft-donor T cell macrochimerism showed high graft-versus-host to host-versus-graft clone ratios.

The repertoire was sequenced with immunoSEQ multiplex PCR; TCRdb's copy has only in-frame clones and lacks some. The sample has 22,000 or so clones, 70% to 80% seen once. Concerning this clone: Its antigen remains unidentified.

Germline values: CDR1 SEHNR, CDR2 FQNEAQ (reference sequence). The CDR3 is 12 amino acids. Between the trimmed V and J ends, which lost 3 bases and 7 bases, there was a span of 7 bases. Intraepithelial and lamina propria lymphocytes were freed from processed graft tissue. V is TRBV7-9 and J is TRBJ1-3; D gene uncertain. The TCR originated in a human patient who received an intestinal transplant, so some T cells may come from the graft donor. The source material was ileum tissue, sampled 12 days after intestinal transplant. Here the CDR3 reads CASSFSSNTIYF. CDR3 coding DNA: TGTGCCAGCAGCTTCAGTTCTAACACCATATATTTT.